The source of this T cell receptor (beta chain) is a study of regulatory T cells in long-lasting Graves disease. Study-wide background: Graves' patients, diagnosed recently, had received antithyroid drugs under 3 months.

Described time point: newly diagnosed GD, antithyroid drugs for less than 3 months. PBMCs provided the RNA from which the TCR library was made. Peripheral blood, about 10 milliliters per patient, was collected in EDTA tubes. Arm-PCR of CDR3 regions and iRepertoire HTBI primers were used to build TCR beta libraries. Each CDR3 protein is one row after TCRdb ran MiXCR on the multiplex PCR reads. This sample has roughly 500,000 distinct CDR3 sequences, with about 15% found just once. Whole-study findings and limits: A reduction in accuracy may have resulted from the small sample size.

Notes on this clonotype: The antigen remains unidentified.

These data were also filed under a second study, of T cells in Graves' hyperthyroidism and ophthalmopathy. As that report states: An initial round of RT-PCR targeting the TCR CDR3 relied on the HTBI primer set.

The clonotype originates from a woman aged 50 to 60 with Graves disease. This specimen consisted of peripheral blood mononuclear cells (PBMCs), obtained at new diagnosis, from a patient treated with antithyroid drugs.

The CDR3 DNA reads as TGTGCCAGCAGGACGCGGGAGTACACCGGGGAGCTGTTTTTT. The encoded protein is CASRTREYTGELFF. V usage is TRBV6-2 or TRBV6-3 and J usage is TRBJ2-2; 7 positions match TRBD2. Trimming took 6 bases from V and 3 from J; bases not matched to a gene: 4. The CDR3 runs 14 residues. Germline values: CDR1 MNHEY, CDR2 SVGEGT.